The 3 T cell receptor beta chains in this list originate from one sample, sequenced in a study of beta chain features in type 1 diabetes. Their target antigens are unknown. The study reverse transcribed the entire isolated RNA, so it sequenced expressed TCRB transcripts. TCRdb's table, derived via immunoSEQ multiplex PCR, lists solely in-frame clones and lacks some. This sample yields over 600,000 clones, of which roughly an eighth are seen a single time; more than 0.09% belongs to the top ten. Study-wide results and limits: For Type 1 diabetes patients, all four CD4+ subsets carried TCRB CDR3s that were moderately but significantly shorter.

Specimen: naive CD4+ T cells from blood. The receptors shown here come from a man aged 30-40 years with type 1 diabetes.

Notes on this clone: Other DNA sequences in the same sample also yield this CDR3. This chain joins TRBV18 and TRBJ2-5; unclear D gene. Per the germline V gene, CDR1 is KGHSH and CDR2 is LQKENI. Trimming took 5 bases from V and 2 from J, leaving 9 bases between them. The CDR3 spans 13 residues. The CDR3 nucleotides read TGTGCCAGCTCAGCCGGAGAGCAAGAGACCCAGTACTTC. It codes for CASSAGEQETQYF.

J is TRBJ2-1 and V is TRBV28, with D possibly TRBD1 on 7 matching bases. CDR1 and CDR2 from the germline V gene are MDHEN and SYDVKM. This CDR3 has 15 residues. Trimming removed 5 bases at V and 6 bases at J, with 17 bases between. The CDR3 DNA sequence: TGTGCCAGCAGTCCATCAGGGGGGCACCCCAATGAGCAGTTCTTC. This codes for CASSPSGGHPNEQFF.

The chain recombines TRBV6-5 with TRBJ1-1; D unresolved. CDR3 length equals 13 residues. Trimming took 6 bases from V and 0 from J, leaving 8 bases between them. Germline V CDR1 and CDR2: MNHEY, SVGAGI. The CDR3 nucleotides are TGTGCCAGCAGGGGTGTTTTGAACACTGAAGCTTTCTTT. It translates to CASRGVLNTEAFF.